A single T cell receptor beta chain is shown here with its context. The entry originates in a study of spatial heterogeneity in lung cancer. Time point described: sample taken at primary tumor resection. The study sequenced unsorted whole RNA from tumor, nontumor lung or frozen PBMC. TCRdb passed the 5' RACE reads through MiXCR, listing each CDR3 protein once. The sample consists of about 80,000 distinct CDR3 sequences, approximately 20% of them appearing once. The receptor was isolated from a male donor with early-stage non-small cell lung cancer. This specimen consisted of PBMCs, obtained at surgery.

The DNA for the CDR3 is TGTGCCAGCAGTAAGACAGGGGACACCGGGGAGCTGTTTTTT. It encodes CASSKTGDTGELFF. The chain joins TRBV6-1 to TRBJ2-2; TRBD1 agrees at 8 bases. Trimming removed 5 bases from V and 3 bases from J; junction bases left unmatched: 2. Germline CDR1 is MNHNS and CDR2 is SASEGT. This CDR3 is built from 14 residues.